The sequence of this T cell receptor beta chain was determined in a study of radiotherapy plus CTLA-4 blockade in lung cancer. The CDR3 extends over 13 amino acids. The V gene end was trimmed by 8 bases and the J gene end by 3 bases; junction bases not matched to a gene: 7. CDR1 and CDR2 (germline): ENHRY, SYGVKD. Assay used: immunoSEQ multiplex PCR; TCRdb lists only in-frame clones, some missing. The sample has over 75,000 clones; roughly four fifths are singletons. The receptor's source is a human donor with non-small cell lung cancer who had stable disease on radiotherapy plus ipilimumab. The sequenced sample was peripheral blood, obtained from a patient treated with radiotherapy plus ipilimumab. The chain combines TRBV10-3 with TRBJ2-7; 7 bases fit TRBD1. The CDR3 is CAIEGGASYEQYF. In nucleotides, the CDR3 is TGTGCCATCGAAGGGGGCGCGAGCTACGAGCAGTACTTC.